Below are 9 T cell receptor beta chains sequenced from a single sample in a study of shared clonotypes between healthy human individuals. Repertoires were generated with immunoSEQ multiplex PCR, while TCRdb's copy carries only in-frame clones and drops some. The profile covers around 690,000 clones, with roughly 91% appearing a single time and roughly 36% taken by the ten largest. Input material: memory CD8+ T cells from PBMCs. Subset: CD45RO+ cells pooled with CCR7-negative TemRA cells. These receptors were obtained from a man in his late teens or twenties in good health. Some clones in this sample may be carry-over from other donors' samples.

The rearrangement uses TRBV6-5 and TRBJ2-1; 11 nucleotides align to TRBD2. From germline, CDR1 is MNHEY and CDR2 SVGAGI. V was clipped by 6 bases and J by 8 bases; unmatched bases: 9. The CDR3 spans 15 residues. The CDR3 here is CASSPTTSGIDEQFF. The DNA of the CDR3 is TGTGCCAGCAGCCCGACGACTAGCGGGATCGATGAGCAGTTCTTC.

The chain uses TRBV7-8 and TRBJ2-1; no clear D gene. CDR1 SGHVS and CDR2 FQNEAQ come from the germline V gene. Trimming shortened V by 1 base and J by 9 bases, and 4 bases separated the two germline ends. This CDR3 has 11 residues. Here the CDR3 reads CASSLESEQFF. CDR3 bases: TGTGCCAGCAGCTTAGAGAGTGAGCAGTTCTTC.

This chain links TRBV25-1 with TRBJ2-7; 8 bases line up with TRBD1. Germline lookup yields CDR1 MGHDK and CDR2 SYGVNS. CDR3 size: 14 residues. The V gene end was trimmed by 6 bases and the J gene end by 7 bases; junction bases not matched to a gene: 11. The CDR3: CASRTTGVGVEQYF. For the CDR3, the DNA is TGTGCCAGCAGGACGACAGGGGTTGGGGTGGAGCAGTACTTC.

The chain joins TRBV10-2 to TRBJ2-3; either TRBD1 or TRBD2 may fit D (5 bases each). The CDR3 runs to 15 residues. CDR1 WSHSY and CDR2 SAAADI come from the germline V gene. V was trimmed by 8 bases and J by 2 bases, leaving 17 bases between them. The DNA for the CDR3 is TGCGCCAGCCGGGACGAGTCCTTCTTCACAGATACGCAGTATTTT. It encodes CASRDESFFTDTQYF.

The genes are TRBV11-2 and TRBJ2-7; D might be TRBD1 (5 bases). The CDR3 contains 14 residues. The germline V gene has CDR1 SGHAT and CDR2 FQNNGV. V lost 4 bases to trimming and J lost 0 bases, with 10 bases between them. The CDR3 bases are TGTGCCAGCAGCTCCCGACAGAGCTCCTACGAGCAGTACTTC. Encoded protein: CASSSRQSSYEQYF.

The CDR3 spells CASSSPPSDSYSSGNTIYF. The CDR3 bases are TGCGCCAGCAGCTCGCCCCCCTCGGACAGTTACTCCTCTGGAAACACCATATATTTT. The gene calls are TRBV5-1 and TRBJ1-3; the D gene is possibly TRBD1 (6 bases). V was pared by 3 bases and J by 0 bases, with 22 bases between. The V gene's germline CDR1 is SGHRS and CDR2 YFSETQ. This CDR3 spans 19 amino acids. Full variable domain (outside the CDR3, taken from reference TRBV5-1 and TRBJ1-3): KAGVTQTPRYLIKTRGQQVTLSCSPISGHRSVSWYQQTPGQGLQFLFEYFSETQRNKGNFPGRFSGRQFSNSRSEMNVSTLELGDSALYLCASSSPPSDSYSSGNTIYFGEGSWLTVV.

This chain links TRBV28 with TRBJ2-7; TRBD2 matches 11 bases. This CDR3 is 13 amino acids long. The germline V gene encodes CDR1 MDHEN and CDR2 SYDVKM. Trimming took 8 bases from V and 6 from J; bases not matched to a gene: 6. In nucleotides, the CDR3 is TGTGCCAGCGGAGTAGCGGGAGGGCCCGAGCAGTACTTC. Encoded protein: CASGVAGGPEQYF.

The gene calls are TRBV28 and TRBJ2-1; 11 nucleotides agree with TRBD2. This CDR3 spans 18 amino acids. V lost 6 bases, J lost 7 bases, and 17 bases stayed unmatched. Germline CDR1 reads MDHEN; CDR2 reads SYDVKM. CDR3 sequence: CASSLTLPLAGGGNEQFF. CDR3 DNA sequence: TGTGCCAGCAGCTTGACCCTCCCGCTAGCGGGAGGTGGAAATGAGCAGTTCTTC.

V usage is TRBV7-9 and J usage is TRBJ1-1, with TRBD1 as a possible D gene (6 bases). Germline V gives CDR1 SEHNR, CDR2 FQNEAQ (reference sequence). Between the trimmed V and J ends, which lost 1 base and 5 bases, there was a span of 14 bases. This CDR3 is 15 amino acids long. CDR3 in amino acids: CASSLGREGETEAFF. For the CDR3, the DNA is TGTGCCAGCAGCTTAGGGAGGGAGGGGGAAACTGAAGCTTTCTTT. The full variable domain, its missing parts supplied by reference TRBV7-9 and TRBJ1-1, is DTGVSQNPRHKITKRGQNVTFRCDPISEHNRLYWYRQTLGQGPEFLTYFQNEAQLEKSRLLSDRFSAERPKGSFSTLEIQRTEQGDSAMYLCASSLGREGETEAFFGQGTRLTVV.